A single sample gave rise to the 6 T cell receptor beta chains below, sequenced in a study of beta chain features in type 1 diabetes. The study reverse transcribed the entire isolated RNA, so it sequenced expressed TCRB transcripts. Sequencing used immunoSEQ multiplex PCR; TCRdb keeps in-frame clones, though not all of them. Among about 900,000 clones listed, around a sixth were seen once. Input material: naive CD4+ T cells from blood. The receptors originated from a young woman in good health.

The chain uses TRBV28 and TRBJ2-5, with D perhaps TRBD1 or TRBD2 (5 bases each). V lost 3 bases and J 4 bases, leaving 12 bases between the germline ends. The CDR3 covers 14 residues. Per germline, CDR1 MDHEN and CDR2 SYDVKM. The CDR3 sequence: CASSFGALGETQYF. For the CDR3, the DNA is TGTGCCAGCAGTTTCGGGGCGTTAGGAGAGACCCAGTACTTC.

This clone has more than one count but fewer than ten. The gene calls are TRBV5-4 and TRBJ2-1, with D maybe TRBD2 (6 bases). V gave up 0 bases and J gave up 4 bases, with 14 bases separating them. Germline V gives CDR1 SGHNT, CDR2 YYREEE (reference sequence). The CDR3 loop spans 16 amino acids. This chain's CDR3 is CASSLALLASYNEQFF. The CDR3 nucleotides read TGTGCCAGCAGCTTGGCCCTCCTAGCGAGTTACAATGAGCAGTTCTTC. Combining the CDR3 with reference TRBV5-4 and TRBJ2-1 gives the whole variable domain ETGVTQSPTHLIKTRGQQVTLRCSSQSGHNTVSWYQQALGQGPQFIFQYYREEENGRGNFPPRFSGLQFPNYSSELNVNALELDDSALYLCASSLALLASYNEQFFGPGTRLTVL.

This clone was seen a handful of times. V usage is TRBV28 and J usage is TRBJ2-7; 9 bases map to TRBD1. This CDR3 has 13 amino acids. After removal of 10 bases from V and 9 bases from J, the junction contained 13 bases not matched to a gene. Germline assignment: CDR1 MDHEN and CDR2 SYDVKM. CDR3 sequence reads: CATIGTGYIGQYF. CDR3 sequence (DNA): TGTGCCACTATCGGGACAGGGTATATCGGGCAGTACTTC. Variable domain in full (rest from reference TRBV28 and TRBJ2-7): DVKVTQSSRYLVKRTGEKVFLECVQDMDHENMFWYRQDPGLGLRLIYFSYDVKMKEKGDIPEGYSVSREKKERFSLILESASTNQTSMYLCATIGTGYIGQYFGPGTRLTVT.

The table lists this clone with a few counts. The CDR3 nucleotides read TGTGCCAGCAGCTTAGTGGGGATACCCAGAGGGAATGAGCAGTTCTTC. Its protein is CASSLVGIPRGNEQFF. The chain recombines TRBV7-2 with TRBJ2-1; D is possibly TRBD2 (5 bases). Germline V gene sequence: CDR1 SGHTA, CDR2 FQGNSA. There are 16 residues in the CDR3. V lost 1 base and J lost 7, with 17 bases in between. Looking up the rest from reference TRBV7-2 and TRBJ2-1 gives the full variable domain: GAGVSQSPSNKVTEKGKDVELRCDPISGHTALYWYRQSLGQGLEFLIYFQGNSAPDKSGLPSDRFSAERTGGSVSTLTIQRTQQEDSAVYLCASSLVGIPRGNEQFFGPGTRLTVL.

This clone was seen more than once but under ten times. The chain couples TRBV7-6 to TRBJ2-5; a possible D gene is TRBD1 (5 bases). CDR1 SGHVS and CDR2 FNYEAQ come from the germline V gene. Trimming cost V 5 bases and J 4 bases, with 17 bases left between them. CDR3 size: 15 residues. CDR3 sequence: CASSPMYGALETQYF. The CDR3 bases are TGTGCCAGCAGCCCGATGTATGGGGCCCTAGAGACCCAGTACTTC.

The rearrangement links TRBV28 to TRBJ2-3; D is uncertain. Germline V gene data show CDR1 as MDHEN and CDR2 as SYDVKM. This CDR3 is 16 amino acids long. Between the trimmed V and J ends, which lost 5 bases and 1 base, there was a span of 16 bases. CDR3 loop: CASSQRLPARTDTQYF. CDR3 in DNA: TGTGCCAGCAGTCAACGACTGCCGGCGCGCACAGATACGCAGTATTTT.